This T cell receptor (beta chain) was captured by sequencing in a study of identical twins. In TCRdb, the 5' RACE reads were re-called with MiXCR into one record per CDR3 protein. The table shows under 300,000 distinct CDR3 sequences, with more than 13% occurring only once. Study-wide results and limits: There were fewer insertions in abundant cord blood beta clonotypes, but memory repertoires showed no such pattern. Alpha sequences that were out-of-frame and twin-shared showed an excess of low generation probability. Weaker excess twin sharing was observed in beta out-of-frame sequences.

Comments on this clonotype: Its antigen is not known.

Trimming pared 0 bases from V and 4 bases from J, leaving 12 bases between. Germline V gene lookup returns CDR1 MGHRA and CDR2 YSYEKL. The CDR3 runs to 15 residues. Every one of the donors was a healthy Caucasian. J is TRBJ2-5 and V is TRBV4-1; D gene uncertain. The source material was memory (CD45RO+) T cells sorted from blood. The receptor was derived from a woman between 18 and 30 years old in good health. The CDR3 region is CASSQDLLRPETQYF. The CDR3 nucleotides read TGCGCCAGCAGCCAAGATCTTCTCAGGCCAGAGACCCAGTACTTC.